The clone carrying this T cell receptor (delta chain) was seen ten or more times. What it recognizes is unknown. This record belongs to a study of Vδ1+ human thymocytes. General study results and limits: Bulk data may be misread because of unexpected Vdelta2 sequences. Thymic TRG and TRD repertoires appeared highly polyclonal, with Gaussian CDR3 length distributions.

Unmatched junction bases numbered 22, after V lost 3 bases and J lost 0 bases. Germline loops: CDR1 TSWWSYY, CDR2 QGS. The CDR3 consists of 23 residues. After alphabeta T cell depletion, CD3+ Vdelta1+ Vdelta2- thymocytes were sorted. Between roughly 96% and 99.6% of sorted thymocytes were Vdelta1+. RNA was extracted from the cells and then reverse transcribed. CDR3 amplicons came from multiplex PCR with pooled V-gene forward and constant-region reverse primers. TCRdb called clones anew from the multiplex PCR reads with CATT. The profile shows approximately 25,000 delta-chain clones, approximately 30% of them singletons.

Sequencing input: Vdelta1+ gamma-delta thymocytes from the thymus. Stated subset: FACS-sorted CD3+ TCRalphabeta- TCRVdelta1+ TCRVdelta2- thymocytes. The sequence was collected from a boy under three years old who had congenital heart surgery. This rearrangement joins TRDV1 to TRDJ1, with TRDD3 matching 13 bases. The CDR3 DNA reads TGTGCTCTTGGGGATGCCGTTCCTACATACTGGGGGATACGATCATGGAACACCGATAAACTCATCTTT. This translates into CALGDAVPTYWGIRSWNTDKLIF.